Below are 26 T cell receptor beta chains sequenced from a single sample in a study of blood T cell repertoires in COVID-19 (TCRdb year 2020). The protocol used for the library was the immunoSEQ multiplex PCR assay. This is the immuneACCESS table as TCRdb keeps it, with only in-frame sequences that have V and J called. A part of the clones is gone; compared with another copy, unresolved V genes explain less than half, and the rest is unexplained. This sample comprises under 200,000 clones, 76% of them detected only once. 3% to 4.5% of the sample belongs to the ten largest clones. The source material was peripheral blood. Receptors originate from a woman older than 75 with acute or convalescent COVID-19.

The rearrangement joins TRBV5-6 to TRBJ2-7; TRBD1 agrees at 9 bases. V lost 3 bases, J lost 7 bases, and 8 bases stayed unmatched. CDR1 and CDR2 from the germline V gene are SGHDT and YYEEEE. This CDR3 has 14 amino acids. The CDR3 loop is CASSWAGTGYEQYF. The CDR3 nucleotides read TGTGCCAGCAGCTGGGCAGGGACAGGGTATGAGCAGTACTTC.

V gene TRBV10-3 combines with J gene TRBJ1-3, with D unclear. This CDR3 has 17 amino acids. Germline V lookup: CDR1 ENHRY, CDR2 SYGVKD. V lost 6 bases and J 0 bases, leaving 18 bases between the germline ends. CDR3: CAIRETQRLLSGNTIYF. Here the CDR3 DNA reads TGTGCCATCAGAGAGACACAGAGACTACTCTCTGGAAACACCATATATTTT.

The V gene is TRBV28, the J gene TRBJ2-5, with a tentative D call TRBD1 (6 bases). Germline V gene lookup returns CDR1 MDHEN and CDR2 SYDVKM. The CDR3 totals 16 residues. Trimming took off 6 bases at V and 2 bases at J, with 19 bases between the two ends. CDR3 sequence reads: CASREASGGKQETQYF. The CDR3 DNA sequence: TGTGCCAGCAGGGAGGCCAGTGGGGGCAAACAAGAGACCCAGTACTTC.

The CDR3: CASSLDLIAREQFF. CDR3 coding DNA: TGTGCCAGCAGCTTAGATCTTATCGCGCGGGAGCAGTTCTTC. The rearrangement joins TRBV11-2 to TRBJ2-1; D gene ambiguous. Deletions cut 0 bases from V and 10 bases from J, with 13 bases between. Germline CDR1 SGHAT, CDR2 FQNNGV. The CDR3 has 14 residues.

As to this clone: The sample contains more than one DNA sequence encoding this CDR3. The chain carries TRBV5-1 and TRBJ2-1; TRBD2 matches at 8 bases. The V and J ends lost 0 bases and 7 bases, in that order; junction bases with no gene match: 3. The CDR3 is 14 amino acids. The germline CDR1 and CDR2 sequences are SGHRS and YFSETQ. CDR3 in amino acids: CASSLVAGRNEQFF. CDR3 nucleotides: TGCGCCAGCAGCTTGGTAGCGGGAAGAAATGAGCAGTTCTTC.

The V and J genes are TRBV7-3 and TRBJ2-1; TRBD2 might be the D (6 bases). CDR1 and CDR2 (germline): SGHTA, FQGTGA. The V end lost 5 bases, the J end lost 9 bases, and 11 bases lay between the germline ends. The CDR3 is 12 residues long. The CDR3 loop reads CASSGRLGEQFF. The CDR3 DNA reads as TGTGCCAGCAGCGGGCGACTAGGTGAGCAGTTCTTC.

The rearrangement uses TRBV9 and TRBJ2-3, with a weak D call TRBD2 (6 bases). CDR1 and CDR2 (germline): SGDLS, YYNGEE. There are 15 residues in the CDR3. Trimming removed 0 bases at V and 4 bases at J, with 12 bases between. The chain's CDR3 is CASSVDGGVADTQYF. For the CDR3, the DNA is TGTGCCAGCAGCGTAGACGGGGGAGTAGCAGATACGCAGTATTTT.

V is TRBV2 and J is TRBJ1-4; D uncertain. Trimming shortened V by 8 bases and J by 4 bases, and 14 bases separated the two germline ends. Germline CDR1 and CDR2: SNHLY and FYNNEI. The CDR3 runs 14 residues. CDR3 region: CASGRVTNNEKLFF. The CDR3 nucleotides are TGTGCCAGCGGGAGGGTTACTAATAATGAAAAACTGTTTTTT.

The chain uses TRBV28 and TRBJ1-1; 7 bases are a match to TRBD1. Germline V gene lookup returns CDR1 MDHEN and CDR2 SYDVKM. CDR3 length: 14 amino acids. Trimming removed 4 bases from V and 9 bases from J; junction bases left unmatched: 11. The CDR3 DNA follows: TGTGCCAGCAGTTCGACAGGGCAAATCGGGAAAGCTTTCTTT. It specifies CASSSTGQIGKAFF.

The genes are TRBV29-1 and TRBJ2-3; possible D gene TRBD2, 5 bases. The germline CDR1 and CDR2 sequences are SQVTM and ANQGSEA. The V and J ends lost 5 bases and 0 bases respectively, with 12 bases between them. The CDR3 has 14 residues. This CDR3 is CSVPLAHSTDTQYF. CDR3 bases: TGCAGCGTTCCCTTAGCGCATAGCACAGATACGCAGTATTTT.

The chain couples TRBV6-5 to TRBJ1-2; 7 nucleotides align to TRBD1. The J segment lost 7 bases and the V segment lost 4 bases, leaving 9 bases of the junction unmatched. The CDR3 length is 14 residues. From germline, CDR1 is MNHEY and CDR2 SVGAGI. As DNA, the CDR3 is TGTGCCAGCAGTTCTCCCGGGACAGCAAGTGGCTACACCTTC. It yields the protein CASSSPGTASGYTF.

The chain carries TRBV2 and TRBJ2-1, with a possible D match to TRBD1 (6 bases). V dropped 4 bases and J dropped 0 bases, with 7 bases sitting between them. The CDR3 totals 14 residues. Germline CDR1 reads SNHLY; CDR2 reads FYNNEI. CDR3 bases: TGTGCCAGCAGTGGGGGGCCCTCCTACAATGAGCAGTTCTTC. Translation: CASSGGPSYNEQFF.

The gene calls are TRBV6-5 and TRBJ2-3, with 9 nucleotides matching TRBD2. CDR1 and CDR2 from the germline V gene are MNHEY and SVGAGI. The CDR3 covers 16 residues. V gave up 6 bases and J gave up 2 bases; unmatched junction bases: 9. The CDR3 here is CASSYTASGATDTQYF. The CDR3 coding sequence is TGTGCCAGCAGCTACACCGCTAGCGGGGCCACAGATACGCAGTATTTT.

The rearrangement joins TRBV10-1 to TRBJ1-2; D uncertain. The V end was cut by 5 bases, the J end by 0 bases, with 7 bases between. The CDR3 totals 13 residues. Germline CDR1 reads WNHNN; CDR2 reads SYGVQD (reference sequence). The CDR3 loop reads CASSSRSNYGYTF. CDR3 coding DNA: TGCGCCAGCAGTTCACGGTCTAACTATGGCTACACCTTC.

This clone showed up just a few times. This rearrangement joins TRBV5-8 to TRBJ1-1, with 11 bases fitting TRBD1. Germline V lookup: CDR1 SGHTS, CDR2 YDEGEE. The CDR3 spans 14 residues. V lost 7 bases to trimming and J lost 7 bases; unmatched junction nucleotides: 9. CDR3 nucleotide sequence: TGTGCCAGCCAGCCACGGACAGGGGGCGATGAAGCTTTCTTT. This sequence encodes CASQPRTGGDEAFF.

The chain employs TRBV3-1 (or the pseudogene TRBV3-2) and TRBJ2-7, with unresolved D. The V gene's germline CDR1 is LGHDT and CDR2 YNNKEL (reference sequence). Trimming stripped 0 bases from V and 6 bases from J, with 6 bases between. The CDR3 has 12 amino acids. The CDR3 DNA sequence: TGTGCCAGCAGCCAAGATCCCATCGAGCAGTACTTC. This translates into CASSQDPIEQYF.

Comments on this clone: A junction end diverges from the germline sequence, so it may reflect a read error. J is TRBJ1-2 and V is TRBV9; a weak D match, TRBD1 (5 bases). This CDR3 has 14 amino acids. Germline V CDR1 and CDR2: SGDLS, YYNGEE. The CDR3 region is CASSVGGSDYGYTF. CDR3 coding DNA: TGTGCCAGCAGCGTAGGGGGCTCGGACTACGGCTACACCTTC.

The CDR3 reads CASSPRDIINEQFF. In nucleotides, the CDR3 is TGTGCCAGCTCACCTCGGGACATAATAAATGAGCAGTTCTTC. This chain links TRBV18 with TRBJ2-1, with D tentatively TRBD1 (6 bases). The CDR3 runs to 14 residues. Deletions cut 3 bases from V and 7 bases from J, with 13 bases between. Germline V gene sequence: CDR1 KGHSH, CDR2 LQKENI.

V usage is TRBV9 and J usage is TRBJ2-1, with 8 bases identical to TRBD2. This CDR3 has 13 residues. Germline V gene data show CDR1 as SGDLS and CDR2 as YYNGEE. J lost 13 bases, V lost 2 bases, and 8 bases had no gene match. The CDR3 DNA reads TGTGCCAGCAGCGTTGATCCGGGAGGGCCCCAGTTCTTC. Residues: CASSVDPGGPQFF. Together with reference TRBV9 and TRBJ2-1, the CDR3 gives the full variable domain: DSGVTQTPKHLITATGQRVTLRCSPRSGDLSVYWYQQSLDQGLQFLIQYYNGEERAKGNILERFSAQQFPDLHSELNLSSLELGDSALYFCASSVDPGGPQFFGPGTRLTVL.

This chain connects TRBV9 to TRBJ1-1, with a tentative D call TRBD1 (6 bases). The germline V and J ends were trimmed by 1 base and 1 base, with 8 bases remaining between them. CDR3 length equals 14 residues. Germline V gene sequence: CDR1 SGDLS, CDR2 YYNGEE. The DNA of the CDR3 is TGTGCCAGCAGCGTACGGACAGAGAACACTGAAGCTTTCTTT. Translation gives CASSVRTENTEAFF.

This clone was observed a few times. This chain links TRBV30 with TRBJ1-5; TRBD1 aligns across 9 bases. V was pared by 1 base and J by 9 bases, with 1 base of the junction left unmatched. The germline gives CDR1 GTSNPN, CDR2 SVGIG (reference sequence). The CDR3 extends over 12 amino acids. This CDR3 reads CAWSATGGPQHF. CDR3 coding DNA: TGTGCCTGGAGTGCGACAGGGGGGCCCCAGCATTTT.

The chain couples TRBV7-9 to TRBJ1-4; perhaps TRBD1 as D (5 bases). Deletions cut 6 bases from V and 2 bases from J, with 10 bases between. This CDR3 is 14 amino acids long. CDR1 and CDR2 (germline): SEHNR, FQNEAQ (reference sequence). The CDR3 nucleotides read TGTGCCAGCAGGTTGACAGATACTAATGAAAAACTGTTTTTT. Its protein product is CASRLTDTNEKLFF.

The genes are TRBV5-8 and TRBJ2-3; D perhaps matches TRBD1 (6 bases). The CDR3 is 14 residues long. Germline loops: CDR1 SGHTS, CDR2 YDEGEE. V was pared by 3 bases and J by 3 bases, with 11 bases between. CDR3 amino acids: CASSSLGQTDTQYF. The CDR3 DNA follows: TGTGCCAGCAGCTCACTCGGACAGACAGATACGCAGTATTTT.

J is TRBJ1-5 and V is TRBV19, with a tentative D call TRBD1 (5 bases). Trimming left V 11 bases short and J 0 bases short, with 14 bases between. Germline CDR1 reads LNHDA; CDR2 reads SQIVND (reference sequence). This CDR3 is 14 amino acids long. CDR3 in DNA: TGTGCCTCAACCCCAGGGTATAGCAATCAGCCCCAGCATTTT. Amino acid sequence: CASTPGYSNQPQHF.

The V and J genes are TRBV3-1 (or the pseudogene TRBV3-2) and TRBJ1-6; D is unclear. The CDR3 length is 14 residues. Between the trimmed V and J ends, which lost 1 base and 9 bases, there was a span of 10 bases. The germline V gene has CDR1 LGHDT and CDR2 YNNKEL (reference sequence). CDR3 in amino acids: CASSQVPGGSPLHF. The CDR3 DNA sequence: TGTGCCAGCAGCCAAGTTCCCGGCGGTTCACCCCTCCACTTT.

V usage is TRBV5-4 and J usage is TRBJ2-5; D is uncertain. V was trimmed by 2 bases and J by 0 bases, leaving 5 bases between them. The CDR3 loop spans 13 amino acids. Germline loops: CDR1 SGHNT, CDR2 YYREEE (reference sequence). Here the CDR3 reads CASSLQNQETQYF. CDR3 coding DNA: TGTGCCAGCAGCTTACAGAACCAAGAGACCCAGTACTTC. Full variable domain (remainder filled in from reference TRBV5-4 and TRBJ2-5): ETGVTQSPTHLIKTRGQQVTLRCSSQSGHNTVSWYQQALGQGPQFIFQYYREEENGRGNFPPRFSGLQFPNYSSELNVNALELDDSALYLCASSLQNQETQYFGPGTRLLVL.